These T cell receptor beta chains were read from a single sample in a study of blood T cell repertoires in COVID-19. The assay was immunoSEQ multiplex PCR, and TCRdb's table has in-frame clones only and misses some. The sample carries 55,000 to 75,000 clones, 65% to 85% recorded once. Material: peripheral blood. The receptor set was obtained from an elderly man with COVID-19, enrolled during active disease. The CDR3 runs from the conserved cysteine through the conserved F or W. A D gene is named only where the DNA matches it firmly. Clone sizes are given selectively: once, few, many, or a class where the clone is expanded.

>TRBJ1-2|TRBD1|once|TRBV5-4
TGTGCCAGCAGCCTCGTGGGACAGGGGGCCTATGGCTACACCTTC
CASSLVGQGAYGYTF
>TRBJ1-2|-|few|TRBV28
TGTGCCAGCAGTCCCGCCGGGAGGGGCATAAACTATGGCTACACCTTC
CASSPAGRGINYGYTF
>TRBJ1-5|-|-|TRBV21-1
TGTGCCAGCAGCACCCGGGACAGACTCAACTATAGCAATCAGCCCCAGCATTTT
CASSTRDRLNYSNQPQHF
>TRBJ1-1|TRBD1|-|TRBV10-2
TGCGCCAGCAGCGGGACAGCCAAAGCTTTCTTT
CASSGTAKAFF
>TRBJ2-1|TRBD2|once|TRBV24-1
TGTGCCACCAGTGATTTGGGTCGAAGCGGGGACAATGAGCAGTTCTTC
CATSDLGRSGDNEQFF
>TRBJ2-7|-|-|TRBV5-1
TGCGCCAGCAGCTCTTTGACAGGATCATACGACGAGCAGTACTTC
CASSSLTGSYDEQYF
>TRBJ2-1|TRBD2|-|TRBV18
TGTGCCAGCTCACGACGGGGACTAGCGGGAGGAATGAATGAGCAGTTCTTC
CASSRRGLAGGMNEQFF
>TRBJ2-1|TRBD2|-|TRBV10-3
TGTGCCATCAGTGAATTCGTGCCCCTAGCGGAGCTTGGCAATGAGCAGTTCTTC
CAISEFVPLAELGNEQFF
>TRBJ1-4|TRBD1|once|TRBV27
TGTGCCAGCAGTTCCAGGGGGTTGAGTGAAAAACTGTTTTTT
CASSSRGLSEKLFF
>TRBJ1-6|TRBD1|once|TRBV27
TGTGCCAGCCCCGGGACAGTCCGAAGTTCACCCCTCCACTTT
CASPGTVRSSPLHF
>TRBJ2-2|TRBD1|-|TRBV5-1
TGCGCCAGCAGCTTTGGACAGGGATGGACCGGGGAGCTGTTTTTT
CASSFGQGWTGELFF
>TRBJ1-3|-|-|TRBV5-5
TGTGCCAGCAGCTTGGCCTCCCTTGGAGGCACTGGAAACACCATATATTTT
CASSLASLGGTGNTIYF
>TRBJ1-3|TRBD1|-|TRBV4-3
TGCGCCAGCAGCCAAGATCGGTGGACAGGTTCTCTGGAGAACACCATATATTTT
CASSQDRWTGSLENTIYF
>TRBJ1-2|-|-|TRBV24-1
TGTGCCACCAGTGACCTCACGGGTGTTGAGGGCTACACCTTC
CATSDLTGVEGYTF
>TRBJ2-3|-|-|TRBV7-2
TGTGCCAGCAGCTTAGACCCACAGGCAGATACGCAGTATTTT
CASSLDPQADTQYF
>TRBJ1-4|TRBD1|-|TRBV2
TGTGCCAGCGGACCGGGACAGGGTAGATCAACTAATGAAAAACTGTTTTTT
CASGPGQGRSTNEKLFF
>TRBJ1-5|-|-|TRBV15
TGTGCCACCAGCAGAGATGTGATGGGAGGTCAGCCCCAGCATTTT
CATSRDVMGGQPQHF
>TRBJ1-1|-|few|TRBV14
TGTGCCAGCAGCCCGACATTAAGATGGGAGGGAAACACTGAAGCTTTCTTT
CASSPTLRWEGNTEAFF
>TRBJ1-5|TRBD1|-|TRBV19
TGTGCCACCAAGACAGGGGGTACGAATAGCAATCAGCCCCAGCATTTT
CATKTGGTNSNQPQHF
>TRBJ1-5|TRBD1|-|TRBV5-1
TGCGCCAGCAGACCGGACAGGGTGGATCAGCCCCAGCATTTT
CASRPDRVDQPQHF
>TRBJ2-1|-|-|TRBV7-8
TGTGCCAGCAGCTTTAGGACTTACGACAATGAGCAGTTCTTC
CASSFRTYDNEQFF
>TRBJ1-5|-|-|TRBV4-3
TGCGCCAGCAGCCAAGCCCCCTTTCAGCCCCAGCATTTT
CASSQAPFQPQHF
>TRBJ1-1|TRBD1|-|TRBV29-1
TGCAGCACCTTGACAGGGGGCTGGACTGAAGCTTTCTTT
CSTLTGGWTEAFF
>TRBJ1-2|-|-|TRBV3-1/TRBV3-2
TGTGCCAGCAGCGGCTCTGGCTATGGCTACACCTTC
CASSGSGYGYTF
>TRBJ1-1|-|-|TRBV9
TGTGCCAGCAGCGTGGGTCCGGGGAACACTGAAGCTTTCTTT
CASSVGPGNTEAFF
>TRBJ2-3|TRBD2|few|TRBV7-2
TGTGCCAGCAGCTGGTCGTTAGGCGGGAGTACTGATACGCAGTATTTT
CASSWSLGGSTDTQYF
>TRBJ2-5|-|-|TRBV5-1
TGCGCCAGCAGCTCCGGACAGCTAGAGGAGACCCAGTACTTC
CASSSGQLEETQYF
>TRBJ1-6|-|-|TRBV28
TGTGCCAGCAGGGACTCGTTGGCCTCCTATAATTCACCCCTCCACTTT
CASRDSLASYNSPLHF
>TRBJ1-3|-|-|TRBV7-7
TGTGCCAGCAGCCCCGTCCGGGTTTCCTCTGGAAACACCATATATTTT
CASSPVRVSSGNTIYF
>TRBJ2-1|TRBD1|-|TRBV19
TGTGCCAGTAGAATGAGGGGGCAGGTTGGACAGTTAGTAAGCTACAATGAGCAGTTCTTC
CASRMRGQVGQLVSYNEQFF
>TRBJ2-1|TRBD2|-|TRBV7-8
TGTGCCAGCAGCTTAGTCCTAGCGGGAGGCTACAATGAGCAGTTCTTC
CASSLVLAGGYNEQFF
>TRBJ2-7|-|-|TRBV20-1
TGCAGTGCGAGAGACGCTGGTAGAGAGAAGTTC
CSARDAGREKF
>TRBJ2-5|TRBD1|-|TRBV5-1
TGCGCCAGCAGCTTGGCCCCAGGGGGTGGCGAGACCCAGTACTTC
CASSLAPGGGETQYF
>TRBJ2-7|TRBD2|-|TRBV28
TGTGCCAGCAGTCCCGGACTAGCGGGGGGCTACGAGCAGTACTTC
CASSPGLAGGYEQYF
>TRBJ2-7|TRBD2|-|TRBV3-1/TRBV3-2
TGTGCCAGCAGTCCTAGCGGGGCGGTATACGAGCAGTACTTC
CASSPSGAVYEQYF
>TRBJ2-1|TRBD2|-|TRBV7-2
TGTGCCAGCAGCCCACGTTGGGCGGGGGCCTACAATGAGCAGTTCTTC
CASSPRWAGAYNEQFF